This T cell receptor (beta chain) comes out of a study of shared clonotypes between healthy human individuals. Study-level background: Contributing individuals were a couple of females and a few males aged 18 to 49. There were three CD4 naive, three CD4 memory, two CD8 naive and one CD8 memory plates per donor.

Study-wide points: Incomplete sequencing of sorted subsets was indicated by rarefaction despite large depth.

Clones were read by immunoSEQ multiplex PCR, and TCRdb kept only the in-frame ones, dropping some. This table holds 2 million to 3 million clones, more than 80% found once. With respect to this clone: Its antigen is not known. Other DNA variants within this sample encode the same CDR3.

The source of this sequence is a man aged 18 to 30 in good health. The sample consisted of naive CD4+ T cells sorted from blood. Documented subset: CD45RA+ positively selected.

As DNA, the CDR3 is TGTGCCAGCAGCTTAATGGGGGGAAACCAAGAGACCCAGTACTTC. This codes for CASSLMGGNQETQYF. The V and J genes are TRBV7-2 and TRBJ2-5, with a tentative D call TRBD2 (6 bases). The CDR3 length is 15 residues. From germline, CDR1 is SGHTA and CDR2 FQGNSA. V shed 2 bases and J shed 0 bases, with 10 bases lying between them.